This passage covers 22 T cell receptor beta chains from one sample sequenced in a study of blood T cell repertoires in COVID-19. Repertoires were generated with immunoSEQ multiplex PCR, while TCRdb's copy carries only in-frame clones and drops some. The sample lists about 200,000 clones, roughly 90% occurring once. The sample taken for sequencing was peripheral blood. Every receptor here comes from a man in his fifties with COVID-19, enrolled during active disease.

The rearrangement joins TRBV5-8 to TRBJ2-3, with D tentatively TRBD2 (6 bases). The germline V gene has CDR1 SGHTS and CDR2 YDEGEE. V was trimmed by 5 bases and J by 2 bases, leaving 15 bases between them. The CDR3 consists of 15 residues. The CDR3 DNA reads TGTGCCAGCAGGCCCACTAGGAGGGTCACAGATACGCAGTATTTT. It translates to CASRPTRRVTDTQYF.

The chain employs TRBV5-1 and TRBJ1-4; D unclear. Trimming cost V 1 base and J 7 bases, with 14 bases left between them. CDR3 size: 15 residues. Germline values: CDR1 SGHRS, CDR2 YFSETQ. CDR3 residues: CASSLYGGSGEKLFF. The DNA of the CDR3 is TGCGCCAGCAGCTTGTATGGCGGGTCGGGTGAAAAACTGTTTTTT.

This rearrangement joins TRBV30 to TRBJ2-7, with 9 bases that match TRBD1. This CDR3 spans 13 amino acids. J was trimmed by 5 bases and V by 5 bases; bases with no gene match: 7. In germline, CDR1 is GTSNPN, CDR2 SVGIG (reference sequence). The chain's CDR3 is CAWVGTGRDEQYF. In DNA, the CDR3 is TGTGCCTGGGTGGGGACAGGGCGCGACGAGCAGTACTTC.

This clone was counted a single time. The chain has TRBV3-1 (or the pseudogene TRBV3-2) and TRBJ2-7; D gene uncertain. Germline CDR1 reads LGHDT; CDR2 reads YNNKEL (reference sequence). Trimming took off 1 base at V and 3 bases at J, with 4 bases between the two ends. The CDR3 sequence is 12 residues long. CDR3 sequence: CASSQAGYEQYF. DNA for the CDR3: TGTGCCAGCAGCCAAGCAGGCTACGAGCAGTACTTC.

Comments on this clone: The junction shows a germline mismatch at one end, possibly a read error. The J gene is TRBJ1-5, the V gene TRBV28; D gene ambiguous. In germline, CDR1 is MDHEN, CDR2 SYDVKM. The CDR3 loop spans 13 amino acids. The CDR3 spells CASSYRDNQPRHF. CDR3 DNA sequence: TGTGCCAGCAGTTACAGAGACAATCAGCCCCGGCATTTT.

The chain couples TRBV7-8 to TRBJ2-2; D possibly corresponds to TRBD2 (6 bases). The CDR3 is 11 amino acids. Germline assignment: CDR1 SGHVS and CDR2 FQNEAQ. For the CDR3, the DNA is TGTGCAGTGGCGGGGACCGGGGAGCTGTTTTTT. This encodes CAVAGTGELFF.

This rearrangement joins TRBV7-2 to TRBJ1-6; 9 nucleotides align to TRBD1. CDR3 length: 17 amino acids. Trimming at V came to 5 bases and at J to 7 bases, leaving 12 bases not matched to a gene. Germline loops: CDR1 SGHTA, CDR2 FQGNSA. The CDR3 nucleotides read TGTGCCAGCAGCACCACAACAGGGGGCGCGGGCAATTCACCCCTCCACTTT. Translating gives CASSTTTGGAGNSPLHF.

The chain joins TRBV6-6 to TRBJ1-4, with 10 bases fitting TRBD1. The CDR3 consists of 15 residues. Looked up from germline, CDR1 is MNHNY and CDR2 is SVGAGI (reference sequence). V lost 2 bases to trimming and J lost 10 bases; unmatched junction nucleotides: 7. The DNA of the CDR3 is TGTGCCAGCAGTTACCCCGGGACAGGGGTCCGAAAACTGTTTTTT. Residues: CASSYPGTGVRKLFF.

The rearrangement links TRBV5-4 to TRBJ2-7; D might be TRBD2 (5 bases). With 3 bases removed from V and 0 bases from J, the gap between germline ends came to 10 bases. This CDR3 comprises 14 residues. Per germline, CDR1 SGHNT and CDR2 YYREEE (reference sequence). CDR3 residues: CASSSDYYSYEQYF. In nucleotides, the CDR3 is TGTGCCAGCAGCTCAGACTACTACTCCTACGAGCAGTACTTC.

This chain connects TRBV7-8 to TRBJ2-7; weak D call: TRBD1 (6 bases). Germline values: CDR1 SGHVS, CDR2 FQNEAQ. This CDR3 has 18 residues. Trimming left V 5 bases short and J 0 bases short, with 23 bases between. CDR3 nucleotide sequence: TGTGCCAGCAGCCCCTGGGTCAGGGGAACTAGGAGCTCCTACGAGCAGTACTTC. Translated, it gives CASSPWVRGTRSSYEQYF. Combining the CDR3 with reference TRBV7-8 and TRBJ2-7 gives the whole variable domain GAGVSQSPRYKVAKRGQDVALRCDPISGHVSLFWYQQALGQGPEFLTYFQNEAQLDKSGLPSDRFFAERPEGSVSTLKIQRTQQEDSAVYLCASSPWVRGTRSSYEQYFGPGTRLTVT.

V is TRBV5-1 and J is TRBJ1-1, with 10 bases aligning to TRBD1. The CDR3 contains 13 residues. From germline, CDR1 is SGHRS and CDR2 YFSETQ. Unmatched junction bases numbered 1, after V lost 3 bases and J lost 5 bases. CDR3 DNA sequence: TGCGCCAGCAGCTCGGGACAGGGGACTGAAGCTTTCTTT. Residues: CASSSGQGTEAFF.

The rearrangement joins TRBV19 to TRBJ2-6, with 9 bases fitting TRBD1. After removal of 7 bases from V and 3 bases from J, the junction contained 7 bases not matched to a gene. CDR3 length equals 16 residues. CDR1 and CDR2 from the germline V gene are LNHDA and SQIVND (reference sequence). The CDR3: CASNTGGAGGANVLTF. In nucleotides, the CDR3 is TGTGCCAGTAATACAGGGGGCGCGGGTGGGGCCAACGTCCTGACTTTC.

The count of this clone is one. J is TRBJ2-1 and V is TRBV6-6; 7 bases are shared with TRBD2. This CDR3 region has 17 residues. V trimming: 5 bases; J trimming: 3 bases; junction bases outside the gene matches: 13. Germline V gives CDR1 MNHNY, CDR2 SVGAGI (reference sequence). The CDR3 region has the DNA TGTGCCAGCAGTCCCCCGCCCAGCGGGACCTACTACAATGAGCAGTTCTTC. Amino acid sequence: CASSPPPSGTYYNEQFF.

On this clone itself: Other DNA sequences in this specimen translate into the identical CDR3. The chain couples TRBV24-1 to TRBJ2-2, with D perhaps TRBD1 (5 bases). The V gene's germline CDR1 is KGHDR and CDR2 SFDVKD. V gave up 4 bases and J gave up 5 bases, with 7 bases separating them. This CDR3 contains 13 residues. The CDR3 DNA follows: TGTGCCACCAGTGAAGGGGTAACCGGGGAGCTGTTTTTT. This gives the protein CATSEGVTGELFF.

The chain is built from TRBV30 and TRBJ1-5; D remains unclear. Between the trimmed V and J ends, which lost 3 bases and 2 bases, there was a span of 8 bases. The CDR3 has 13 residues. Per germline, CDR1 GTSNPN and CDR2 SVGIG (reference sequence). This chain's CDR3 is CAWRSPGNQPQHF. The DNA for the CDR3 is TGTGCCTGGAGATCGCCAGGCAATCAGCCCCAGCATTTT.

The chain has TRBV18 and TRBJ2-2; D not resolved. The V and J ends lost 5 bases and 8 bases respectively, with 9 bases between them. The length of the CDR3 is 12 residues. Germline CDR1 is KGHSH and CDR2 is LQKENI. The CDR3 DNA is TGTGCCAGCTCAAAAGAGGCAGGGGAGCTGTTTTTT. Its protein product is CASSKEAGELFF. The complete variable domain, with remaining parts taken from reference TRBV18 and TRBJ2-2, reads NAGVMQNPRHLVRRRGQEARLRCSPMKGHSHVYWYRQLPEEGLKFMVYLQKENIIDESGMPKERFSAEFPKEGPSILRIQQVVRGDSAAYFCASSKEAGELFFGEGSRLTVL.

The rearrangement joins TRBV30 to TRBJ1-1; D perhaps matches TRBD1 (5 bases). V was cut by 1 base and J by 8 bases, with 11 bases left in between. There are 12 residues in the CDR3. CDR1 and CDR2 (germline): GTSNPN, SVGIG (reference sequence). CDR3 sequence reads: CAWSGQFEEAFF. The CDR3 region has the DNA TGTGCCTGGAGTGGACAGTTTGAGGAAGCTTTCTTT.

The V gene is TRBV24-1, the J gene TRBJ2-7, with 8 bases lining up with TRBD1. CDR3 length: 12 amino acids. Germline lookup yields CDR1 KGHDR and CDR2 SFDVKD. The trim removed 9 bases at V and 3 bases at J, leaving 3 bases unmatched. The CDR3 DNA reads TGTGCCACCGGTGGACAGGGCTACGAGCAGTACTTC. Translating gives CATGGQGYEQYF.

The chain is built from TRBV30 and TRBJ2-2, with 7 nucleotides matching TRBD1. The CDR3 spans 14 residues. Germline V gene sequence: CDR1 GTSNPN, CDR2 SVGIG (reference sequence). Trimming removed 4 bases from V and 6 bases from J; junction bases left unmatched: 8. The CDR3: CAWKTGQGSGELFF. CDR3 nucleotide sequence: TGTGCCTGGAAGACAGGGCAGGGCTCCGGGGAGCTGTTTTTT.

The chain recombines TRBV5-4 with TRBJ2-7; D perhaps matches TRBD2 (6 bases). Germline CDR1 is SGHNT and CDR2 is YYREEE (reference sequence). The CDR3 sequence is 16 residues long. Trimming took off 0 bases at V and 2 bases at J, with 15 bases between the two ends. This CDR3 reads CASSLAPLAGAYEQYF. The CDR3 DNA sequence: TGTGCCAGCAGCTTGGCCCCACTAGCTGGGGCCTACGAGCAGTACTTC. Complete variable domain (other parts from reference TRBV5-4 and TRBJ2-7): ETGVTQSPTHLIKTRGQQVTLRCSSQSGHNTVSWYQQALGQGPQFIFQYYREEENGRGNFPPRFSGLQFPNYSSELNVNALELDDSALYLCASSLAPLAGAYEQYFGPGTRLTVT.

This clone has a handful of counts. This chain joins TRBV2 and TRBJ2-1; the match to TRBD2 covers 11 bases. V gave up 7 bases and J gave up 15 bases; unmatched junction bases: 14. The V gene's germline CDR1 is SNHLY and CDR2 FYNNEI. The CDR3 loop spans 14 amino acids. The CDR3 loop reads CASMEGLAGGPRFF. The CDR3 DNA follows: TGTGCCAGCATGGAAGGGTTAGCGGGAGGGCCCAGGTTCTTC.

The rearrangement links TRBV12-5 to TRBJ2-2; TRBD2 aligns across 10 bases. This CDR3 region has 15 residues. V dropped 1 base and J dropped 7; count of bases not matched to a gene: 3. In germline, CDR1 is LGHNT, CDR2 FRNRAP. The CDR3 sequence: CASGLGLAGDGELFF. The CDR3 nucleotides read TGTGCTAGTGGTTTGGGACTAGCGGGCGACGGGGAGCTGTTTTTT.